Listed below are T cell receptor beta chains from one sample, sequenced in a study of control samples from healthy donors and cancer patients. Assay used: immunoSEQ multiplex PCR; TCRdb lists only in-frame clones, some missing. This table holds 6,000 to 7,500 clones, over 60% found once. Specimen: formalin-fixed, paraffin-embedded tissue. These TCRs come from a male donor with melanoma. Both conserved end residues are part of each CDR3. A D gene is named only where the DNA matches it firmly. Only part of the rows carry a size: once, few, many, or a class if the clone is expanded.

TRBD1,TRBV6-5,TRBJ1-2,.,TGTGCCAGCAGACGCACAGGGGCGTTATACACCTTC,CASRRTGALYTF
.,TRBV7-3,TRBJ2-2,.,TGTGCCAGCAGCCCGGGGCACGGGGAGCTGTTTTTT,CASSPGHGELFF
TRBD1,TRBV19,TRBJ1-2,.,TGTGCCATCTCGAGGGGGACAGTTGGAGCTAACTATGGCTACACCTTC,CAISRGTVGANYGYTF
.,TRBV11-3,TRBJ1-1,few,TGTGCCAGCAGCCAAGCAGGGAGGGGGGTCACTGAAGCTTTCTTT,CASSQAGRGVTEAFF
TRBD1,TRBV6-5,TRBJ2-3,.,TGTGCCAGCGTGAGGGGACAGGGGCCAGATACGCAGTATTTT,CASVRGQGPDTQYF
.,TRBV2,TRBJ1-1,.,TGTGCCAGCACGCGGGGAACTGAAGCTTTCTTT,CASTRGTEAFF
.,TRBV23-1,TRBJ2-3,.,TGCGCCAGCAGTCACGTGGGGCCGGGGACGAGGGAGGGCACAGATACGCAGTATTTT,CASSHVGPGTREGTDTQYF
TRBD1,TRBV19,TRBJ1-2,.,TGTGCCAGTAGTAAGGGACAGGGGGCAGGCTATGGCTACACCTTC,CASSKGQGAGYGYTF
TRBD1,TRBV19,TRBJ1-4,.,TGTGCCAGTAGGGACAGGGTCCGAGAAAAACTGTTTTTT,CASRDRVREKLFF
TRBD1,TRBV11-2,TRBJ2-2,.,TGTGCCAGCAGCTTAGGGACAGGGGGCACCGGGGAGCTGTTTTTT,CASSLGTGGTGELFF
TRBD2,TRBV3-1/TRBV3-2,TRBJ2-1,.,TGTGCCAGCAGCCAAGATGCCGGACTAGCGGTCCACAATGAGCAGTTCTTC,CASSQDAGLAVHNEQFF
.,TRBV7-2,TRBJ2-3,.,TGTGCCAGCCAAGCTTATCTGGGACCAGATACGCAGTATTTT,CASQAYLGPDTQYF
.,TRBV24-1,TRBJ2-2,.,TGTGCCACCAGTGTGGCAGGGCTAGACACCGGGGAGCTGTTTTTT,CATSVAGLDTGELFF
.,TRBV6-8,TRBJ1-5,.,TGTGCCAGCAGTGCCCCCTCAGAAGGGAGTTATCAGCCCCAGCATTTT,CASSAPSEGSYQPQHF
TRBD1,TRBV13,TRBJ2-5,.,TGTGCCAGCAGCTACGGACAGGGACAAGAGACCCAGTACTTC,CASSYGQGQETQYF
.,TRBV3-1/TRBV3-2,TRBJ2-2,.,TGTGCCAGCTTAAGGGACACCGGGGAGCTGTTTTTT,CASLRDTGELFF
.,TRBV7-8,TRBJ1-4,.,TGTGCCAGCAGTTTCGGACAGTCGGAAAAACTGTTTTTT,CASSFGQSEKLFF
.,TRBV6-5,TRBJ1-1,.,TGTGCCAGCAGCAGGAACACTGAAGCTTTCTTT,CASSRNTEAFF
TRBD2,TRBV7-9,TRBJ2-1,.,TGTGCCAGCAGCACTAGCGGGGGGGCGGCTTACAATGAGCAGTTCTTC,CASSTSGGAAYNEQFF
.,TRBV28,TRBJ2-4,.,TGTGCCAGCAGTGTACAGGGTCCCCTAGCCAAAAACATTCAGTACTTC,CASSVQGPLAKNIQYF
.,TRBV6-5,TRBJ2-3,.,TGTGCCAGCAGCACGACAGGTAGAAGAACAGATACGCAGTATTTT,CASSTTGRRTDTQYF
.,TRBV6-6,TRBJ1-5,.,TGTGCCAGCAGTCTGGACAATCAGCCCCAGCATTTT,CASSLDNQPQHF
.,TRBV29-1,TRBJ1-1,.,TGCAGCGTTGAACGCGGGTCGAGCACTGAAGCTTTCTTT,CSVERGSSTEAFF